The clone carrying this TCR beta chain turned up a few times. This sample is drawn from a study of blood T cells in healthy people across ages. The authors ran a second PCR of roughly 6 to 11 cycles using a sample-barcoded 5' primer and a J-beta primer mix. From the 5' RACE reads, TCRdb called clonotypes with MiXCR, one entry per CDR3 protein. The data show around 900,000 distinct CDR3 sequences, 25% to 35% seen once. V gave up 4 bases and J gave up 4 bases, with 16 bases separating them. The germline gives CDR1 MGHDK, CDR2 SYGVNS. This CDR3 spans 16 amino acids. Every sample yielded at least 6 million isolated PBMCs.

This chain uses TRBV25-1 with TRBJ1-4; tentative D call: TRBD1 (6 bases). Sequenced: blood. The sequence was obtained from a woman older than 75 in good health. The CDR3 bases are TGTGCCAGCAGTGCACTAATAGGGGGGGGTAATGAAAAACTGTTTTTT. Encoded protein: CASSALIGGGNEKLFF.